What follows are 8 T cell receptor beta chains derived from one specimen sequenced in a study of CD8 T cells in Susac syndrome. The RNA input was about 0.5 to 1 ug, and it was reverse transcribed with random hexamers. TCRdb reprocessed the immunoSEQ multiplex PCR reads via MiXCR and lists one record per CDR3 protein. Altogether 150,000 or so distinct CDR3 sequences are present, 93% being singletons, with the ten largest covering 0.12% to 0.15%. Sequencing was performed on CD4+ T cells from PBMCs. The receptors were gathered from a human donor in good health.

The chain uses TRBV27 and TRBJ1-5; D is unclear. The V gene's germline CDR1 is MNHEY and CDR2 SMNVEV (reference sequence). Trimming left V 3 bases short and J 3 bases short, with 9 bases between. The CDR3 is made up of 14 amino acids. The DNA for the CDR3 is TGTGCCAGCAGTTTTGGCTGGACCAATCAGCCCCAGCATTTT. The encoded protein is CASSFGWTNQPQHF.

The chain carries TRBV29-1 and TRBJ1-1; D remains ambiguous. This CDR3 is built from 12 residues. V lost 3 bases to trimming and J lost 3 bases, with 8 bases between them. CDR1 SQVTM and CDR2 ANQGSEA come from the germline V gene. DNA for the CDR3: TGCAGCGTTGACAGAGACCACACTGAAGCTTTCTTT. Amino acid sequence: CSVDRDHTEAFF.

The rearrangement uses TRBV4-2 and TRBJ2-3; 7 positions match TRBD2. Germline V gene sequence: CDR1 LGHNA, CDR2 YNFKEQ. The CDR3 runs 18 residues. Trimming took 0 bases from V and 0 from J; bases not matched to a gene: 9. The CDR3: CASSQDPGGGTSTDTQYF. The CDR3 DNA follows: TGTGCCAGCAGCCAAGATCCTGGCGGGGGTACTAGCACAGATACGCAGTATTTT.

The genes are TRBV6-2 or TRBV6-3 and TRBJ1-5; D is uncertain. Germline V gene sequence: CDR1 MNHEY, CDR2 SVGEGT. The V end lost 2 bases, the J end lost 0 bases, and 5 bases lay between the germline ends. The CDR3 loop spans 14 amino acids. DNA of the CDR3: TGTGCCAGCAGTTACGTGATTAGCAATCAGCCCCAGCATTTT. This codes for CASSYVISNQPQHF.

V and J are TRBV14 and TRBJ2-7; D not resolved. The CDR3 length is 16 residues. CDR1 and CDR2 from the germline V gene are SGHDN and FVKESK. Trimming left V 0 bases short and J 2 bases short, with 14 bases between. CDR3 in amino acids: CASSQDSWTAAYEQYF. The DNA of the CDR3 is TGTGCCAGCAGCCAAGATTCATGGACGGCGGCCTACGAGCAGTACTTC.

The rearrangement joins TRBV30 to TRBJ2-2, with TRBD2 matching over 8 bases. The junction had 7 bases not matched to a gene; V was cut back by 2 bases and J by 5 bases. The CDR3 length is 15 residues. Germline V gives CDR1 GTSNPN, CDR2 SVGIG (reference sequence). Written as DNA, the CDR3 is TGTGCCTGGAGTTCCGGCGGGGGGCCGACCGGGGAGCTGTTTTTT. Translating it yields CAWSSGGGPTGELFF.

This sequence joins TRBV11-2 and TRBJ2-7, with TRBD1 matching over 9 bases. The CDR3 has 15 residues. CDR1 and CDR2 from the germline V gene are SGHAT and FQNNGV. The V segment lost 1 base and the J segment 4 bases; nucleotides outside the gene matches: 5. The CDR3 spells CASSLAGTGLYEQYF. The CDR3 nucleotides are TGTGCCAGCAGCTTAGCCGGGACAGGGTTATACGAGCAGTACTTC.

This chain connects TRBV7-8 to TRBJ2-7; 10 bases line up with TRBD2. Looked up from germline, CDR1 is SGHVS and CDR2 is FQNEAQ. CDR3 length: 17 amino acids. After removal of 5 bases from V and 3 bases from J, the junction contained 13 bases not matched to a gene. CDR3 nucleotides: TGTGCCAGCAGCCTTGATAGCGGTAGCGGGGGGCTCTACGAGCAGTACTTC. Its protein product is CASSLDSGSGGLYEQYF.